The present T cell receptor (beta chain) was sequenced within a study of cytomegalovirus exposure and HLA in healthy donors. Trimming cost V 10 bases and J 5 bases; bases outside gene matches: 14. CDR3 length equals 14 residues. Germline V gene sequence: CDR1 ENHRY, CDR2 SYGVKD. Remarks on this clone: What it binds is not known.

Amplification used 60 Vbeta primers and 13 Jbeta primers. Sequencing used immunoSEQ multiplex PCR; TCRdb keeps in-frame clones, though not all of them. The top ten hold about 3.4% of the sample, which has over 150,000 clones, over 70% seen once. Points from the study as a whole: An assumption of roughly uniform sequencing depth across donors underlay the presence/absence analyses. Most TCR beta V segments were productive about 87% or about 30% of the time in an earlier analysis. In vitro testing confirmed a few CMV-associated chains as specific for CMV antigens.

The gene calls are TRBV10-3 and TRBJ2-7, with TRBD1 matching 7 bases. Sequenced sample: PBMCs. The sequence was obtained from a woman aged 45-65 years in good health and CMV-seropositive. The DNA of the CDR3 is TGTGCCACCCTGGTCCCCGGGACAGTAAACGAGCAGTACTTC. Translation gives CATLVPGTVNEQYF.